This passage covers 21 T cell receptor beta chains from one sample sequenced in a study of cytomegalovirus exposure and HLA in healthy donors. Primers included in the PCR were 60 Vbeta and 13 Jbeta primers. Measured with immunoSEQ multiplex PCR; TCRdb has only the in-frame clones, and not every one. Here the sample spans around 200,000 clones, 84% being singletons. The sequencing sample was made of PBMCs. The origin of the receptors is a woman aged 50 to 65 in good health and CMV-seropositive.

The chain is built from TRBV5-5 and TRBJ2-7, with 7 positions matching TRBD1. Germline trimming cut 4 bases from V and 5 bases from J; bases unmatched to any gene: 9. In germline, CDR1 is SGHKS, CDR2 YYEKEE (reference sequence). This CDR3 region has 14 residues. This chain's CDR3 is CASSTNRGWDEQYF. CDR3 DNA sequence: TGTGCCAGCAGCACAAACAGGGGCTGGGACGAGCAGTACTTC.

In its sample, this clone was seen a few times. The chain has TRBV28 and TRBJ1-4, with D maybe TRBD1 (6 bases). V gave up 1 base and J gave up 4 bases, with 13 bases separating them. CDR1 is MDHEN and CDR2 is SYDVKM in the germline V gene. This CDR3 contains 16 residues. The CDR3 loop reads CASSLYLTGYNEKLFF. The DNA for the CDR3 is TGTGCCAGCAGTTTATACTTGACAGGTTATAATGAAAAACTGTTTTTT.

V usage is TRBV6-6 and J usage is TRBJ2-3, with D unresolved. This CDR3 contains 13 residues. V lost 2 bases and J lost 6, with 9 bases in between. Germline V gene data show CDR1 as MNHNY and CDR2 as SVGAGI (reference sequence). Here the CDR3 DNA reads TGTGCCAGCAGTTACCTTTCAGTGGATACGCAGTATTTT. Translation gives CASSYLSVDTQYF.

This chain uses TRBV27 with TRBJ2-1; 8 nucleotides align to TRBD1. The germline V gene has CDR1 MNHEY and CDR2 SMNVEV (reference sequence). The V and J ends lost 6 bases and 9 bases, in that order; junction bases with no gene match: 4. The CDR3 consists of 12 residues. The CDR3 region is CASRKQGGEQFF. The CDR3 DNA follows: TGTGCCAGCAGAAAACAGGGGGGTGAGCAGTTCTTC.

The sample holds one count of this clone. The chain joins TRBV6-5 to TRBJ1-1; D unresolved. CDR3 size: 14 residues. The germline V and J ends were trimmed by 7 bases and 0 bases, with 12 bases remaining between them. The germline gives CDR1 MNHEY, CDR2 SVGAGI. CDR3 residues: CASIPTTMNTEAFF. The CDR3 DNA reads TGTGCCAGCATTCCTACTACCATGAACACTGAAGCTTTCTTT.

The V gene is TRBV9, the J gene TRBJ2-7, with D perhaps TRBD1 (6 bases). This CDR3 region has 15 residues. Trimming removed 6 bases at V and 0 bases at J, with 16 bases between. Germline-derived CDR1 and CDR2 are SGDLS and YYNGEE. As DNA, the CDR3 is TGTGCCAGCAACCGAGGGGGAGTATCCTCCTACGAGCAGTACTTC. Its protein is CASNRGGVSSYEQYF.

This chain links TRBV9 with TRBJ2-5; D unclear. Per germline, CDR1 SGDLS and CDR2 YYNGEE. V was pared by 0 bases and J by 3 bases, with 9 bases between. This CDR3 region has 14 residues. The CDR3 DNA is TGTGCCAGCAGCGTAGGAGTACTAAAAGAGACCCAGTACTTC. Amino acids: CASSVGVLKETQYF.

The rearrangement joins TRBV7-3 to TRBJ2-3, with 9 bases fitting TRBD2. CDR1 is SGHTA and CDR2 is FQGTGA in the germline V gene. The junction had 4 bases not matched to a gene; V was cut back by 2 bases and J by 1 base. The CDR3 extends over 16 amino acids. The CDR3 reads CASSLGKRGGTDTQYF. CDR3 sequence (DNA): TGTGCCAGCAGCTTAGGGAAGCGGGGGGGCACAGATACGCAGTATTTT.

The chain carries TRBV7-2 and TRBJ1-5, with D perhaps TRBD1 (5 bases). The CDR3 extends over 17 amino acids. V shed 4 bases and J shed 3 bases, with 19 bases lying between them. Germline V gives CDR1 SGHTA, CDR2 FQGNSA. CDR3 sequence: CASSSEGFPGNNQPQHF. In DNA form, the CDR3 reads TGTGCCAGCAGCTCGGAGGGGTTCCCTGGGAACAATCAGCCCCAGCATTTT. Combining the CDR3 with reference TRBV7-2 and TRBJ1-5 gives the whole variable domain GAGVSQSPSNKVTEKGKDVELRCDPISGHTALYWYRQSLGQGLEFLIYFQGNSAPDKSGLPSDRFSAERTGGSVSTLTIQRTQQEDSAVYLCASSSEGFPGNNQPQHFGDGTRLSIL.

J is TRBJ2-7 and V is TRBV11-2; D is perhaps TRBD1 (5 bases). Germline CDR1 reads SGHAT; CDR2 reads FQNNGV. Trimming left V 5 bases short and J 4 bases short, with 15 bases between. The CDR3 is 14 residues long. Written as DNA, the CDR3 is TGTGCCAGCAGCCGTCTCACAGGTCCGTACGAGCAGTACTTC. This sequence encodes CASSRLTGPYEQYF.

The chain joins TRBV16 to TRBJ1-1; D is undetermined. Trimming left V 3 bases short and J 7 bases short, with 12 bases between. CDR1 KGHSY and CDR2 FQNENV come from the germline V gene. CDR3 length: 13 amino acids. The CDR3 spells CASSQLGLGEAFF. CDR3 in DNA: TGTGCCAGCAGCCAGTTGGGCCTTGGTGAAGCTTTCTTT.

The J gene is TRBJ2-2, the V gene TRBV6-4, with TRBD1 matching over 7 bases. Germline CDR1 is MRHNA and CDR2 is SNTAGT. The CDR3 runs 16 residues. V was clipped by 2 bases and J by 2 bases; unmatched bases: 5. CDR3: CASSDVGTVNTGELFF. The CDR3 nucleotides read TGTGCCAGCAGTGACGTCGGGACAGTAAACACCGGGGAGCTGTTTTTT.

This chain connects TRBV19 to TRBJ1-6; TRBD1 is a possible D gene (6 bases). The CDR3 is 13 residues long. Looked up from germline, CDR1 is LNHDA and CDR2 is SQIVND (reference sequence). Deletions cut 6 bases from V and 10 bases from J, with 13 bases between. The CDR3, as DNA: TGTGCCAGTAGGGGGGTCAGGGGCTCACCCCTCCACTTT. It is translated as CASRGVRGSPLHF.

The V call is TRBV2, the J call TRBJ2-5, with D possibly TRBD1 on 6 matching bases. The CDR3 is 15 residues long. Per the germline V gene, CDR1 is SNHLY and CDR2 is FYNNEI. Trimming removed 5 bases from V and 5 bases from J, with 18 bases in between. The CDR3 nucleotides read TGTGCCAGCAGTCCCTCCTGGGGGCAGATGGAGACCCAGTACTTC. Protein product: CASSPSWGQMETQYF.

The gene calls are TRBV19 and TRBJ2-1, with 8 bases matching TRBD1. The CDR3 has 14 amino acids. V shed 4 bases and J 9 bases; nucleotides not matched to a gene: 8. Germline CDR1 LNHDA, CDR2 SQIVND (reference sequence). CDR3 region: CASSTSTGVGEQFF. The DNA for the CDR3 is TGTGCCAGTAGTACGTCGACAGGGGTCGGTGAGCAGTTCTTC.

This clone appeared a single time. The chain joins TRBV2 to TRBJ2-1; 8 nucleotides agree with TRBD1. The germline CDR1 and CDR2 sequences are SNHLY and FYNNEI. The V and J ends lost 6 bases and 6 bases, in that order; junction bases with no gene match: 10. CDR3 length: 15 residues. CDR3 residues: CASRTSSTGANEQFF. DNA for the CDR3: TGTGCCAGCAGGACCTCGTCGACAGGGGCCAATGAGCAGTTCTTC.

The chain joins TRBV2 to TRBJ1-1; no firm D call. The CDR3 totals 13 residues. V lost 2 bases to trimming and J lost 1 base, with 5 bases between them. The germline gives CDR1 SNHLY, CDR2 FYNNEI. CDR3 nucleotides: TGTGCCAGCAGTGAAATAGAGAACACTGAAGCTTTCTTT. This translates into CASSEIENTEAFF.

J is TRBJ1-5 and V is TRBV28; tentative D call: TRBD1 (6 bases). The ends were cut back, 3 bases at V and 5 bases at J, with 14 bases in the middle. Germline CDR1 reads MDHEN; CDR2 reads SYDVKM. This CDR3 has 15 amino acids. The CDR3, as DNA: TGTGCCAGCAGTTTGGGGGGGGCAAAAGATCAGCCCCAGCATTTT. This encodes CASSLGGAKDQPQHF.

This sequence joins TRBV5-4 and TRBJ2-7; 15 bases line up with TRBD2. Looked up from germline, CDR1 is SGHNT and CDR2 is YYREEE (reference sequence). The length of the CDR3 is 15 residues. V was pared by 4 bases and J by 7 bases, with 6 bases of the junction left unmatched. The CDR3 nucleotides read TGTGCCAGCAGCCCAGGGACTAGCGGGGGGTTGGAGCAGTACTTC. Encoded protein: CASSPGTSGGLEQYF.

The chain is built from TRBV11-2 and TRBJ2-1; TRBD2 agrees at 9 bases. The V and J ends lost 3 bases and 7 bases, in that order; junction bases with no gene match: 1. Germline V lookup: CDR1 SGHAT, CDR2 FQNNGV. The CDR3 length is 13 residues. The CDR3 DNA is TGTGCCAGCAGCTTTAGCGGGGGAAATGAGCAGTTCTTC. Protein sequence: CASSFSGGNEQFF. Full variable domain (rest looked up from reference TRBV11-2 and TRBJ2-1): EAGVAQSPRYKIIEKRQSVAFWCNPISGHATLYWYQQILGQGPKLLIQFQNNGVVDDSQLPKDRFSAERLKGVDSTLKIQPAKLEDSAVYLCASSFSGGNEQFFGPGTRLTVL.

The chain uses TRBV2 and TRBJ2-3, with 9 bases identical to TRBD2. Germline-derived CDR1 and CDR2 are SNHLY and FYNNEI. With 1 base clipped from V and 8 bases from J, the junction kept 4 bases outside the gene matches. The CDR3 is 14 residues long. The CDR3 is CASSEVLAGSTQYF. The CDR3 DNA reads TGTGCCAGCAGTGAAGTGCTAGCGGGGAGTACGCAGTATTTT. The full variable domain, rest sourced from reference TRBV2 and TRBJ2-3, is EPEVTQTPSHQVTQMGQEVILRCVPISNHLYFYWYRQILGQKVEFLVSFYNNEISEKSEIFDDQFSVERPDGSNFTLKIRSTKLEDSAMYFCASSEVLAGSTQYFGPGTRLTVL.